A single sample gave rise to the 21 T cell receptor beta chains below, sequenced in a study of post-analysis software for immune sequencing data. The study's findings and limits: Four to six TRBV segments appeared more often in patients than in controls, and TRBV5-6, TRBV5-1 and TRBV20-1 were among these.

Libraries were made from TCR beta cDNA, and they carried unique molecular identifiers. TCRdb re-derived calls from the PCR reads in MiXCR, one entry per CDR3 protein. The sample holds about 430,000 distinct CDR3 sequences, 39% seen once. No antigen is known for these receptors. Material: blood. These receptors were obtained from a girl aged 2 to 10 with multiple sclerosis.

The chain uses TRBV4-3 and TRBJ2-1; D gene uncertain. Between the trimmed V and J ends, which lost 0 bases and 5 bases, there was a span of 8 bases. CDR1 is LGHNA, CDR2 YSLEER, per germline. The CDR3 has 14 amino acids. CDR3 DNA sequence: TGCGCCAGCAGCCAAGATGATGGGGACAATGAGCAGTTCTTC. This encodes CASSQDDGDNEQFF.

The rearrangement links TRBV27 to TRBJ1-2; 9 bases agree with TRBD1. The germline gives CDR1 MNHEY, CDR2 SMNVEV (reference sequence). The CDR3 is 13 residues long. V shed 6 bases and J 7 bases; nucleotides not matched to a gene: 6. The CDR3 sequence: CASRPQGAGGYTF. In DNA, the CDR3 is TGTGCCAGCAGACCACAGGGGGCAGGTGGCTACACCTTC.

This clonotype was observed a few times. This chain uses TRBV12-3 or TRBV12-4 with TRBJ1-4; TRBD1 aligns across 10 bases. This CDR3 is built from 15 residues. The ends lost 8 bases at V and 7 bases at J; junction bases unmatched: 10. The CDR3 region is CASREQGTGVEKLFF. CDR3 coding DNA: TGTGCCAGCCGAGAACAGGGGACAGGGGTTGAAAAACTGTTTTTT.

This clonotype was counted only a few times. The rearrangement joins TRBV6-2 or TRBV6-3 to TRBJ2-3; D ambiguous. Per germline, CDR1 MNHEY and CDR2 SVGEGT. V lost 4 bases to trimming and J lost 0 bases, with 11 bases between them. This CDR3 is 15 amino acids long. The DNA for the CDR3 is TGTGCCAGCAGTTTTCCAGAAGCTAGCACAGATACGCAGTATTTT. Translated, it gives CASSFPEASTDTQYF.

The chain recombines TRBV16 with TRBJ2-5, with unresolved D. The CDR3 has 14 residues. Trimming took off 0 bases at V and 1 base at J, with 6 bases between the two ends. Germline V gene data show CDR1 as KGHSY and CDR2 as FQNENV. The CDR3 DNA reads TGTGCCAGCAGCCAATCGGGTACCCAAGAGACCCAGTACTTC. This translates into CASSQSGTQETQYF.

V and J are TRBV29-1 and TRBJ1-2; D gene ambiguous. CDR3 length: 14 residues. With 3 bases removed from V and 4 bases from J, the gap between germline ends came to 15 bases. The germline V gene encodes CDR1 SQVTM and CDR2 ANQGSEA. CDR3 sequence reads: CSVDNGQAVYGYTF. CDR3 sequence (DNA): TGCAGCGTTGATAACGGCCAGGCCGTCTATGGCTACACCTTC.

This chain connects TRBV3-1 to TRBJ1-2; unclear D gene. CDR3 length: 11 residues. V was pared by 3 bases and J by 3 bases, with 2 bases between. Germline assignment: CDR1 LGHDT and CDR2 YNNKEL (reference sequence). The CDR3 reads CASSQDYGYTF. CDR3 DNA sequence: TGTGCCAGCAGCCAGGACTATGGCTACACCTTC.

The CDR3 DNA follows: TGCGCCAGCAGCAAGGGACAGAACACTGAAGCTTTCTTT. This codes for CASSKGQNTEAFF. The chain uses TRBV5-1 and TRBJ1-1; weak D call: TRBD1 (6 bases). This CDR3 spans 13 amino acids. Trimming removed 4 bases at V and 1 base at J, with 8 bases between. Germline V gene lookup returns CDR1 SGHRS and CDR2 YFSETQ.

The V gene is TRBV20-1, the J gene TRBJ2-7, with D perhaps TRBD1 (5 bases). Germline assignment: CDR1 DFQATT and CDR2 SNEGSKA (reference sequence). V shed 0 bases and J shed 0 bases, with 12 bases lying between them. This CDR3 spans 15 amino acids. In DNA form, the CDR3 reads TGCAGTGCTAGAGATAGACAGCGCAGCTCCTACGAGCAGTACTTC. It yields the protein CSARDRQRSSYEQYF.

This clonotype has ten or more counts. This chain joins TRBV6-5 and TRBJ1-5; D unresolved. V was clipped by 0 bases and J by 6 bases, with 9 bases between them. This CDR3 is 14 amino acids long. Germline V gene data show CDR1 as MNHEY and CDR2 as SVGAGI. CDR3 sequence: CASSYSNPGQPQHF. The CDR3, as DNA: TGTGCCAGCAGTTACTCGAACCCCGGTCAGCCCCAGCATTTT.

The V call is TRBV6-4, the J call TRBJ2-3; no reliable D call. CDR1 and CDR2 (germline): MRHNA, SNTAGT. The CDR3 is 13 amino acids. V was pared by 6 bases and J by 5 bases, with 12 bases between. The CDR3 nucleotides read TGTGCCAGCAGCGTATCAGAGCGAGATACGCAGTATTTT. This gives the protein CASSVSERDTQYF.

This clonotype was counted between two and nine times. The chain combines TRBV7-2 with TRBJ2-2; D uncertain. The V gene lost 1 base and the J gene lost 4 bases, with 4 bases spanning the gap. The germline gives CDR1 SGHTA, CDR2 FQGNSA. CDR3 length equals 13 residues. Written as DNA, the CDR3 is TGTGCCAGCAGCTTAGATCGCACCGGGGAGCTGTTTTTT. It encodes CASSLDRTGELFF.

A few counts support this clonotype. J is TRBJ1-2 and V is TRBV6-5, with D possibly TRBD1 on 5 matching bases. The germline gives CDR1 MNHEY, CDR2 SVGAGI. The CDR3 sequence is 15 residues long. Trimming removed 0 bases from V and 8 bases from J, with 16 bases in between. The CDR3 bases are TGTGCCAGCAGTTACTCGGGGAGGGGAGGAGAAGGCTACACCTTC. Translated, it gives CASSYSGRGGEGYTF.

DNA for the CDR3: TGTGCCAGCAGCTTCTCAGAACAACAGGCGATGAACACTGAAGCTTTCTTT. Translated, it gives CASSFSEQQAMNTEAFF. The V and J genes are TRBV3-1 and TRBJ1-1, with D perhaps TRBD1 (5 bases). Germline CDR1 reads LGHDT; CDR2 reads YNNKEL (reference sequence). V gave up 5 bases and J gave up 0 bases, with 19 bases separating them. This CDR3 has 17 residues.

This clonotype was detected a few times. V gene TRBV27 combines with J gene TRBJ1-2, with TRBD1 matching 9 bases. This CDR3 has 15 residues. Germline V CDR1 and CDR2: MNHEY, SMNVEV (reference sequence). J lost 3 bases, V lost 1 base, and 3 bases had no gene match. The CDR3 spells CASSLLGQGHYGYTF. As DNA, the CDR3 is TGTGCCAGCAGTTTATTGGGACAGGGCCACTATGGCTACACCTTC.

The V call is TRBV20-1, the J call TRBJ2-7; 7 bases line up with TRBD1. Losses at the gene ends were 2 bases for V and 4 bases for J; bases not matched to a gene: 14. This CDR3 has 16 residues. CDR1 is DFQATT and CDR2 is SNEGSKA in the germline V gene (reference sequence). CDR3 residues: CSARSMGRTGSYEQYF. CDR3 coding DNA: TGCAGTGCTAGATCCATGGGTAGGACAGGCTCTTACGAGCAGTACTTC.

The V and J genes are TRBV6-5 and TRBJ2-4; 11 nucleotides line up with TRBD2. The J call may not be correct, given that the DNA end is closer to TRBJ2-7. The CDR3 has 14 amino acids. The germline V gene encodes CDR1 MNHEY and CDR2 SVGAGI. The CDR3 nucleotides read TGTGCCAGCAGGGGACTAGCGGAGGTCTACGAGCAGTACTTC. As protein: CASRGLAEVYEQYF.

This clonotype appeared a few times. V is TRBV4-1 and J is TRBJ2-1, with 14 bases aligning to TRBD2. J lost 7 bases, V lost 3 bases, and 11 bases had no gene match. CDR1 is MGHRA and CDR2 is YSYEKL in the germline V gene. The CDR3 consists of 18 residues. CDR3 DNA sequence: TGCGCCAGCAGCCACGGGACTAGCGGGGGTCGTAACTATAATGAGCAGTTCTTC. This encodes CASSHGTSGGRNYNEQFF.

This chain joins TRBV15 and TRBJ1-6; D may be TRBD1 (6 bases). The germline V and J ends were trimmed by 8 bases and 0 bases, with 11 bases remaining between them. The V gene's germline CDR1 is LNHNV and CDR2 YYDKDF (reference sequence). The CDR3 extends over 15 amino acids. The CDR3: CATSGQSSYNSPLHF. DNA of the CDR3: TGTGCCACCTCTGGACAGAGCTCCTATAATTCACCCCTCCACTTT.

In this sample, this clonotype turned up a few times. The chain combines TRBV7-9 with TRBJ2-5, with 13 bases that match TRBD2. Per the germline V gene, CDR1 is SEHNR and CDR2 is FQNEAQ (reference sequence). With V trimmed by 7 bases and J by 3 bases, 14 bases remained unmatched. CDR3 size: 18 residues. The CDR3 coding sequence is TGTGCCAGCAACCCTCGGACTAGCGGGAGACACAATGAAGAGACCCAGTACTTC. Translation gives CASNPRTSGRHNEETQYF.

The chain joins TRBV7-3 to TRBJ2-4; TRBD1 agrees at 7 bases. Judging by the DNA end, TRBJ2-7 fits better; the J call may be wrong. CDR3 length: 16 residues. From germline, CDR1 is SGHTA and CDR2 FQGTGA. CDR3 loop: CASSLKPGQRSYEQYF. CDR3 DNA: TGTGCCAGCAGCCTAAAGCCGGGACAGAGATCCTACGAGCAGTACTTC.